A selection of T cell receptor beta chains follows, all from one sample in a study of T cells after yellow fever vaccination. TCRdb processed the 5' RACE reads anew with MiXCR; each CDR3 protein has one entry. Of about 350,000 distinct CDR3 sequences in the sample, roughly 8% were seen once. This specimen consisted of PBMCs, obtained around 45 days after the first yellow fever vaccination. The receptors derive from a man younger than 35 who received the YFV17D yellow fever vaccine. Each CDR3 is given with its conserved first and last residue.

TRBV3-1,CASTGRPSGETQYF
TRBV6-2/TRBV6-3,CASSPDGGQETQYF
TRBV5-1,CASSLEGRYGYTF
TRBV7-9,CASSLALGTGRDTEAFF
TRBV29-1,CSVDGENYGYTF
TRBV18,CASSPPRGGITDTQYF
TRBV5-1,CASSLGGPRVTDTQYF
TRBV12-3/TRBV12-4,CASSVSVVPRAIQETQYF
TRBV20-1,CSAWSGGGNQPQHF
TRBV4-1,CASSQVTSGGRRTDTQYF
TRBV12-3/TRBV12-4,CASSFRSRRTVIQPQHF
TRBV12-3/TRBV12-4,CASSSGSPDTQYF
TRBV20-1,CSAKEGHSGNTIYF
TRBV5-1,CASSLMGLETQYF
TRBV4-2,CASSDLAVDQPQHF
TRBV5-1,CASSLGSGANVLTF
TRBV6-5,CASSYVWGAGGIQYF
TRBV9,CASRATGVAYGYTF
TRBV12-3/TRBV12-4,CASSSGPSAFF
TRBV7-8,CASSSGLGSGWIF
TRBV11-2,CASSSDRIEAFF
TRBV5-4,CASSSRKVGDTEAFF
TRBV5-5,CASRPSLGNQPQHF
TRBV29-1,CSVEMTGHQETQYF
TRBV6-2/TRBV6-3,CASSYPIGGYMNTEAFF
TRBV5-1,CASRIASDTQYF
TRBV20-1,CSARAFDRVATQYF
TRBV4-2,CASSQAREAFF
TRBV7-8,CASSLQGPNYGYTF
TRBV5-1,CASSLAGGGSFAATDTQYF
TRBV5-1,CASSLMTPGSGGYTF
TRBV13,CASSLIGSGYGYTF
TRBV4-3,CASSQDPGVRTEAFF
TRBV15,CATSRTGGARSGFF
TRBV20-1,CSARGLPRPNTGELFF
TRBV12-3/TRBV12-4,CASGSAGRSEQYF
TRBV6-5,CASSYSGGGTSEAFF
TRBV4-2,CASSQPPGTGTAETQYF
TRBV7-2,CASTRPGQNEQFF
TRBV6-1,CASKQGALGETQYF
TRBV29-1,CSVGGEETQYF
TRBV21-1,CASSKGGGITEAFF
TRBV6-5,CASSSPFGGTGITGELFF
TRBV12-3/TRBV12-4,CASRPGSHSREDTQYF
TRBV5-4,CASSAPGQGSMNTEAFF
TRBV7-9,CAQGSSYNEQFF
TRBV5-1,CASSQEQGNLGAFF
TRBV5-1,CASSLGANTDTQYF
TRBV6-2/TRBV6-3,CASTDPPGTYSGNTIYF
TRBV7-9,CASSFGADEQFF
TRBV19,CASSGDGYSNQPQHF
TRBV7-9,CASSLARLAGGPGEQFF
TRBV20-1,CSASMTHYNEQFF
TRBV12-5,CASGLGQGSTDTQYF
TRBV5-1,CASSGLAGGPHNEQFF
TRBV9,CASSPRTSGGAVEQFF
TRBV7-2,CASSLGASGLLQETQYF